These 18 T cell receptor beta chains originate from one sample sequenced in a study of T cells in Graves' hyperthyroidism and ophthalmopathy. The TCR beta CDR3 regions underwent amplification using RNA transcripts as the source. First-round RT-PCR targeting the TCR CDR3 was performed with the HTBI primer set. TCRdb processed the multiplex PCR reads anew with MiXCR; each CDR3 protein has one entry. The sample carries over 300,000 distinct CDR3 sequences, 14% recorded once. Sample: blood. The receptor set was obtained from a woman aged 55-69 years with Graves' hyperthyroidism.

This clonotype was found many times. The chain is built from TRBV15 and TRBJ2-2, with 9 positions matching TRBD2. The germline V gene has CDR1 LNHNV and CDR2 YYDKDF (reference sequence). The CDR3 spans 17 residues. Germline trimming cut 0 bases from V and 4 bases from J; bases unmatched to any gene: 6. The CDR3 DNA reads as TGTGCCACCAGCAGAGATGGCCTAGCGGGATTCACCGGGGAGCTGTTTTTT. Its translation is CATSRDGLAGFTGELFF.

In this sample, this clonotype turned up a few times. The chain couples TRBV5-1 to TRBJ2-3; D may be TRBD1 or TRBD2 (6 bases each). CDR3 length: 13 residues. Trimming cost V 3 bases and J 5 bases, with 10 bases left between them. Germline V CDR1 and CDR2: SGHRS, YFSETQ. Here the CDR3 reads CASSWTAGDTQYF. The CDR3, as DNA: TGCGCCAGCAGCTGGACAGCGGGAGATACGCAGTATTTT.

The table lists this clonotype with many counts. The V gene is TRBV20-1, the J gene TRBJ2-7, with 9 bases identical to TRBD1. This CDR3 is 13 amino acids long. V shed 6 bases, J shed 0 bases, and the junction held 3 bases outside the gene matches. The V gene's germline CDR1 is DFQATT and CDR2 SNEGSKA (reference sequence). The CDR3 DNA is TGCAGTGCCACGGACAGGGGCTCCTACGAGCAGTACTTC. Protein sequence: CSATDRGSYEQYF.

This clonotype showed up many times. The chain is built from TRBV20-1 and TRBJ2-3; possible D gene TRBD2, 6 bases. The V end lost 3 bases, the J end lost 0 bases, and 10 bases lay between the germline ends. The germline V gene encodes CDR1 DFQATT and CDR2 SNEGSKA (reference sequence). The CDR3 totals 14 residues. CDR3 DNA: TGCAGTGCTAGCCGGGACTCTAGCACAGATACGCAGTATTTT. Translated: CSASRDSSTDTQYF.

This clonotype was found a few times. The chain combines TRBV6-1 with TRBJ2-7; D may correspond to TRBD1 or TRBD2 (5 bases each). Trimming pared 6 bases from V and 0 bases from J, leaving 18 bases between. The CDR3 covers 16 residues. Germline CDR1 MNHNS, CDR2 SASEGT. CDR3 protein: CASRKTAGTASYEQYF. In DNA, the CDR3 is TGTGCCAGCAGAAAAACTGCCGGGACGGCCTCCTACGAGCAGTACTTC.

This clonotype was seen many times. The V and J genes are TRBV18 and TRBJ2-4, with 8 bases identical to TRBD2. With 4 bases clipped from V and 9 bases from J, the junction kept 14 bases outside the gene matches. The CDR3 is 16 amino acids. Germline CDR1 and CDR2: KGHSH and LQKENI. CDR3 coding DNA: TGTGCCAGCTCACGATCAAGGCGGCTAGCGGGTACCATTCAGTACTTC. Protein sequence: CASSRSRRLAGTIQYF.

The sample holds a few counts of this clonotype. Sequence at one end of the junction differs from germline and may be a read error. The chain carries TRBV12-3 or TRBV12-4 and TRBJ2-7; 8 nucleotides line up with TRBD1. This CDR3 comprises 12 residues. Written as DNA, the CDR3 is TGTACCAGCAGGGGGCTCGGCGACGAGCAGTACTTC. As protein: CTSRGLGDEQYF.

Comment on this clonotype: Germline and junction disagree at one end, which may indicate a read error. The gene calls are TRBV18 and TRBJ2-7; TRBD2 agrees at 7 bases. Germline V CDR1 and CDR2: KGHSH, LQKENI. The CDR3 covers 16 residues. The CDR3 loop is CASSPPAASGSYEQCF. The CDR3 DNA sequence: TGTGCCAGCTCACCACCGGCGGCTAGCGGCTCCTACGAGCAGTGCTTC.

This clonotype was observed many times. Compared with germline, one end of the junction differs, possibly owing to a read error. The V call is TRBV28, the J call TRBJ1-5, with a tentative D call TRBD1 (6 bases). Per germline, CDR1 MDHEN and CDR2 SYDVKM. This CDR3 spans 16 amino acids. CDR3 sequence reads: CASTLGGARGNRPQHF. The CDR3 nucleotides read TGTGCCAGCACACTGGGGGGGGCGCGGGGCAATCGGCCCCAGCATTTT. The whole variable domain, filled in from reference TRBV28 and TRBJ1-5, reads DVKVTQSSRYLVKRTGEKVFLECVQDMDHENMFWYRQDPGLGLRLIYFSYDVKMKEKGDIPEGYSVSREKKERFSLILESASTNQTSMYLCASTLGGARGNRPQHFGDGTRLSIL.

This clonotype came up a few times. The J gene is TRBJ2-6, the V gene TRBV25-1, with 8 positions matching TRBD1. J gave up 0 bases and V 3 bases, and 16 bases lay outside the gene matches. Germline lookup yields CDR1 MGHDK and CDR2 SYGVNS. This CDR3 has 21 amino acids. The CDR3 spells CASSDQTNRDRLHSGANVLTF. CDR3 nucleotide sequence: TGTGCCAGCAGTGATCAAACAAACCGGGACAGGCTTCACTCTGGGGCCAACGTCCTGACTTTC.

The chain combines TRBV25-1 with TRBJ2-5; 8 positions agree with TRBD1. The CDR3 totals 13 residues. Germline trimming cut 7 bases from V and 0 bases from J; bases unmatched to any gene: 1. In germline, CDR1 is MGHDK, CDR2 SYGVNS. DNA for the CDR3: TGTGCCAGCAAGGGACAGGACCAAGAGACCCAGTACTTC. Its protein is CASKGQDQETQYF.

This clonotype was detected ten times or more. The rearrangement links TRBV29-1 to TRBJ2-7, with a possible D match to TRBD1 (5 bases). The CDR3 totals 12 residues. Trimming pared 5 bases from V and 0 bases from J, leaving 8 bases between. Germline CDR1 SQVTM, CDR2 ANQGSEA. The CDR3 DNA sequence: TGCAGCGTTCAGGGAAGCTCCTACGAGCAGTACTTC. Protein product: CSVQGSSYEQYF.

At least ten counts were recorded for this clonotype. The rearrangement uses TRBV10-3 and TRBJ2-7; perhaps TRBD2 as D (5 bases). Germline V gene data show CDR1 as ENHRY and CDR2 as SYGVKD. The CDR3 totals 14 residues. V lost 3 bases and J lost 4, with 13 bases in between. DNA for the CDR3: TGTGCCATCAGTGAATCGGCTAGCCCATACGAGCAGTACTTC. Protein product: CAISESASPYEQYF.

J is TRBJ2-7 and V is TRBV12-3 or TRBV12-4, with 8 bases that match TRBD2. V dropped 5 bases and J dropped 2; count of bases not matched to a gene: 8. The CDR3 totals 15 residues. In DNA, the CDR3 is TGTGCCAGCAGTGGCGTCGGGACTAGAGCCTACGAGCAGTACTTC. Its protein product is CASSGVGTRAYEQYF.

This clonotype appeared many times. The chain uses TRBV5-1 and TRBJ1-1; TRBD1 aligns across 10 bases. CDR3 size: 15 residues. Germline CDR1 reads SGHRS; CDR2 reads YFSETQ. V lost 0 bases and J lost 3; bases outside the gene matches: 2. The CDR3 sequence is CASSLEGQGHTEAFF. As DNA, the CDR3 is TGCGCCAGCAGCTTGGAGGGACAGGGGCACACTGAAGCTTTCTTT. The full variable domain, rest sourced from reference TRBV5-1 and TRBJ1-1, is KAGVTQTPRYLIKTRGQQVTLSCSPISGHRSVSWYQQTPGQGLQFLFEYFSETQRNKGNFPGRFSGRQFSNSRSEMNVSTLELGDSALYLCASSLEGQGHTEAFFGQGTRLTVV.

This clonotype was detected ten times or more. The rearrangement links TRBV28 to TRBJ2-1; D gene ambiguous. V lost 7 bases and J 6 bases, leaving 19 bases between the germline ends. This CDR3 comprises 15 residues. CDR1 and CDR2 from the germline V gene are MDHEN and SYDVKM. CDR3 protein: CASIKEGQVLNEQFF. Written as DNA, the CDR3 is TGTGCCAGCATCAAAGAAGGCCAGGTGCTCAATGAGCAGTTCTTC. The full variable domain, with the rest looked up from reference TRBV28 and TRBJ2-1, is DVKVTQSSRYLVKRTGEKVFLECVQDMDHENMFWYRQDPGLGLRLIYFSYDVKMKEKGDIPEGYSVSREKKERFSLILESASTNQTSMYLCASIKEGQVLNEQFFGPGTRLTVL.

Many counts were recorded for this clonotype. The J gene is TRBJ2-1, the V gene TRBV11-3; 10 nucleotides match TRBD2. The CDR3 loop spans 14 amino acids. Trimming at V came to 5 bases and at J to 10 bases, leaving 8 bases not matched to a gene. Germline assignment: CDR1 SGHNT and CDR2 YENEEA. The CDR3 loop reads CASSPGTSETEQFF. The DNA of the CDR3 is TGTGCCAGCAGCCCAGGGACTAGCGAGACGGAGCAGTTCTTC.

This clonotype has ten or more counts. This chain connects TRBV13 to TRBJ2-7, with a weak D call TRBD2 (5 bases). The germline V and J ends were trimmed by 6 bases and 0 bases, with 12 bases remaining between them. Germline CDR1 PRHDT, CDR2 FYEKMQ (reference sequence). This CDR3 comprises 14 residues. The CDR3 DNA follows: TGTGCCAGCAGGGCAGTAGCGAGCTCCTACGAGCAGTACTTC. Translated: CASRAVASSYEQYF.